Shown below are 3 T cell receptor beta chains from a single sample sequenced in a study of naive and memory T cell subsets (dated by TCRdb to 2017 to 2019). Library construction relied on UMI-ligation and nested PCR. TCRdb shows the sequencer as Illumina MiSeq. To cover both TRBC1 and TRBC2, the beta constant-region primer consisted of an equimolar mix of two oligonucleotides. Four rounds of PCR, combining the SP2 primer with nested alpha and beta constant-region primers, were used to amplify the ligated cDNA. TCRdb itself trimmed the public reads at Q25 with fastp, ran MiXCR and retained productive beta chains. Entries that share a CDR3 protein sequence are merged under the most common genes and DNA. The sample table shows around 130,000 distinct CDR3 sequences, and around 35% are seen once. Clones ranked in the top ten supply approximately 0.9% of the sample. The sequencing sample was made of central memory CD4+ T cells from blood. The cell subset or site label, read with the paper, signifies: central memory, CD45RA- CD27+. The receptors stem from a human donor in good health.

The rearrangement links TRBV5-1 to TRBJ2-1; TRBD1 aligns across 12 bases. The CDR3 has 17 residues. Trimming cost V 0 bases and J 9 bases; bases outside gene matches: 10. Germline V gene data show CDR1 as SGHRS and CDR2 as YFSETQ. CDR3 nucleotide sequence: TGCGCCAGCAGCTTGGGGGGACAGGGGGCGTCTACAGGTGAGCAGTTCTTC. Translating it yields CASSLGGQGASTGEQFF.

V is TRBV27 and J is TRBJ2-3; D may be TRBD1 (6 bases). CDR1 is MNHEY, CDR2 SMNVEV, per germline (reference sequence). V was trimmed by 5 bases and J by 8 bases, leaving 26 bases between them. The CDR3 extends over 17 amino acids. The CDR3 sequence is CASSHPRLGAALRTQYF. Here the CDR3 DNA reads TGTGCCAGCAGTCACCCTCGATTGGGGGCCGCCCTCCGTACGCAGTATTTT.

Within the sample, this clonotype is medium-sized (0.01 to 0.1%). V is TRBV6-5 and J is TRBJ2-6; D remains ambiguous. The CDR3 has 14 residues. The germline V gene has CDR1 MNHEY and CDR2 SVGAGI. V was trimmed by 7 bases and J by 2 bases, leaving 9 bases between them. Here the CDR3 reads CASKGVTGANVLTF. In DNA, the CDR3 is TGTGCCAGCAAAGGCGTTACTGGGGCCAACGTCCTGACTTTC.